The next 3 T cell receptor beta chains were all read from a single sample in a study of blood T cell repertoires in COVID-19. Sequencing used immunoSEQ multiplex PCR; TCRdb keeps in-frame clones, though not all of them. The sample consists of about 130,000 clones, 70% to 85% of them appearing once. The sequenced material came from peripheral blood. The origin of the receptors is a woman in her sixties or seventies with acute or convalescent COVID-19.

The CDR3, as DNA: TGCGCCAGCACAGTTTCGGCAGGGGGCACTGAAGCTTTCTTT. Residues: CASTVSAGGTEAFF. This rearrangement joins TRBV5-1 to TRBJ1-1; 7 bases line up with TRBD1. V lost 6 bases and J lost 4; bases outside the gene matches: 9. This CDR3 is 14 amino acids long. Germline loops: CDR1 SGHRS, CDR2 YFSETQ. Combining the CDR3 with reference TRBV5-1 and TRBJ1-1 gives the whole variable domain KAGVTQTPRYLIKTRGQQVTLSCSPISGHRSVSWYQQTPGQGLQFLFEYFSETQRNKGNFPGRFSGRQFSNSRSEMNVSTLELGDSALYLCASTVSAGGTEAFFGQGTRLTVV.

This CDR3 is CASTTPGQGDGYTF. The CDR3 nucleotides are TGTGCCAGCACGACTCCGGGACAGGGAGATGGCTACACCTTC. The chain links TRBV6-5 to TRBJ1-2, with 9 positions matching TRBD1. The CDR3 length is 14 residues. Trimming cost V 7 bases and J 6 bases; bases outside gene matches: 9. The germline V gene has CDR1 MNHEY and CDR2 SVGAGI.

The rearrangement links TRBV19 to TRBJ1-4, with 7 bases matching TRBD1. Germline CDR1 is LNHDA and CDR2 is SQIVND (reference sequence). This CDR3 is 16 amino acids long. The ends lost 8 bases at V and 8 bases at J; junction bases unmatched: 17. The CDR3 spells CASSRPTSRGGEKLFF. Here the CDR3 DNA reads TGTGCCAGTTCTCGTCCAACGTCGAGAGGGGGCGAAAAACTGTTTTTT.